The clone carrying this T cell receptor (beta chain) was seen repeatedly, ten times or more. Its antigen remains unknown. These data are taken from a study of shared clonotypes between healthy human individuals. Broader study findings: With a handful of donors compared, 4% to 5.5% of naive CD4 clonotypes were shared.

Libraries were prepared by immunoSEQ multiplex PCR; TCRdb keeps only in-frame clonotypes and omits some of them. The table records over a million clones, about 75% of them present only once. Germline assignment: CDR1 ENHRY and CDR2 SYGVKD. V lost 2 bases to trimming and J lost 1 base, with 12 bases between them. The CDR3 is made up of 15 amino acids. HIV-negative, healthy adults without recent acute infections or vaccinations were the donors. This receptor was obtained from a man in his late teens or twenties in good health. The chain is built from TRBV10-3 and TRBJ2-7; unclear D gene. The sequencing input was memory CD4+ T cells sorted from blood. Sample subset: CD45RA-negative fraction. CDR3: CAISENPDGSYEQYF. The CDR3 bases are TGTGCCATCAGTGAGAATCCGGACGGATCCTACGAGCAGTACTTC.